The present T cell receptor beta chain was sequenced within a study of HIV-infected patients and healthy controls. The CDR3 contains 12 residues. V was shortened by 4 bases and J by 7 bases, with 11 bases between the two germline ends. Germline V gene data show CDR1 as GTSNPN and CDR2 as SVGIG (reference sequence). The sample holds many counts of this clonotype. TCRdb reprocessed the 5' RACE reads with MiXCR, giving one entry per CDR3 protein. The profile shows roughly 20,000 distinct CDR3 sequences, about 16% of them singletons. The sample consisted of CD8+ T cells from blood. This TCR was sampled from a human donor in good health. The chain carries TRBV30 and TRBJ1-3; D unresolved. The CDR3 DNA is TGTGCCTGGACTTTCAGGCAGAACACCATATATTTT. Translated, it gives CAWTFRQNTIYF.